Listed below are T cell receptor beta chains from one sample, sequenced in a study of shared clonotypes between healthy human individuals. Measured with immunoSEQ multiplex PCR; TCRdb has only the in-frame clones, and not every one. The table lists 2.5 million or so clones, over 85% of them singletons. The sample comprised naive CD4+ T cells sorted from blood. The receptors shown here come from a man aged 18-30 years in good health. CDR3s include the opening cysteine and the closing phenylalanine or tryptophan. Each record gives: V gene, clone size, J gene, D gene, CDR3 protein, CDR3 DNA. A D gene is named only where the DNA matches it firmly. Rows give clone size only sometimes, using once, few, many, or a class for an expanded clone.

TRBV11-2	NA	TRBJ1-6	TRBD1	CASSHRWQGAVGSPLHF	TGTGCCAGCAGCCACCGATGGCAGGGGGCGGTTGGTTCACCCCTCCACTTT
TRBV5-6	NA	TRBJ2-1	NA	CASSLVWAASSYNEQFF	TGTGCCAGCAGCTTGGTCTGGGCCGCCAGCTCCTACAATGAGCAGTTCTTC
TRBV11-2	NA	TRBJ2-3	NA	CASRDSGSYSQYF	TGTGCCAGCAGGGATTCAGGCTCCTATTCCCAGTATTTT
TRBV11-2	once	TRBJ2-1	TRBD1	CASSSRDSEQFF	TGTGCCAGCAGCTCTCGGGACAGTGAGCAGTTCTTC
TRBV28	NA	TRBJ2-7	TRBD2	CASSPIRASGVSSYEQYF	TGTGCCAGCAGTCCCATTCGGGCTAGCGGGGTGAGCTCCTACGAGCAGTACTTC
TRBV2	NA	TRBJ1-1	TRBD1	CASKAAGGNTEAFF	TGTGCCAGCAAGGCGGCAGGGGGCAACACTGAAGCTTTCTTT
TRBV5-4	NA	TRBJ2-1	NA	CASRPGAPSYNEQFF	TGTGCCAGCAGACCTGGGGCCCCCTCCTACAATGAGCAGTTCTTC
TRBV11-3	NA	TRBJ2-2	NA	CASSLGGNTGELFF	TGTGCCAGCAGCTTAGGGGGAAACACCGGGGAGCTGTTTTTT
TRBV28	NA	TRBJ2-7	NA	CASIRGSEQYF	TGTGCCAGCATCAGGGGCAGCGAGCAGTACTTC
TRBV19	NA	TRBJ1-1	NA	CASSMNGAGQNTEAFF	TGTGCCAGTAGTATGAACGGGGCAGGGCAGAACACTGAAGCTTTCTTT
TRBV27	NA	TRBJ2-5	NA	CASRFMGERETQYF	TGTGCCAGCAGGTTTATGGGAGAACGAGAGACCCAGTACTTC
TRBV7-9	NA	TRBJ2-2	NA	CASSRLTPNRDTGELFF	TGTGCCAGCAGCCGGTTAACACCGAATCGGGACACCGGGGAGCTGTTTTTT
TRBV10-1	NA	TRBJ2-7	NA	CASSESAVHEQYF	TGCGCCAGCAGTGAGTCCGCAGTCCACGAGCAGTACTTC
TRBV7-9	once	TRBJ2-3	NA	CASRRGASTDTQYF	TGTGCCAGCAGGAGGGGTGCAAGCACAGATACGCAGTATTTT
TRBV12-5	NA	TRBJ2-7	TRBD1	CASGLVLGQGEGEQYF	TGTGCTAGTGGTTTGGTATTGGGGCAGGGGGAAGGAGAGCAGTACTTC
TRBV2	once	TRBJ2-5	TRBD2	CAGGLAGAPGETQYF	TGTGCCGGTGGACTAGCGGGAGCTCCGGGGGAGACCCAGTACTTC
TRBV30	NA	TRBJ2-4	TRBD1	CAWSAGTGLAKNIQYF	TGTGCCTGGAGCGCCGGGACAGGGTTAGCCAAAAACATTCAGTACTTC
TRBV7-9	NA	TRBJ1-4	NA	CASSPLGAHNEKLFF	TGTGCCAGCAGCCCCCTCGGGGCCCATAATGAAAAACTGTTTTTT
TRBV18	NA	TRBJ1-2	TRBD1	CASSPGTGNYGYTF	TGTGCCAGCTCACCCGGGACAGGGAACTATGGCTACACCTTC
TRBV7-9	NA	TRBJ2-1	NA	CASSLNFNEQFF	TGTGCCAGCAGCTTAAACTTCAATGAGCAGTTCTTC
TRBV18	once	TRBJ2-7	NA	CASSPGSTPNYEQYF	TGTGCCAGCTCACCTGGATCGACACCCAACTACGAGCAGTACTTC
TRBV21-1	NA	TRBJ2-2	NA	CASSKAQGRDTGELFF	TGTGCCAGCAGCAAAGCGCAGGGCAGAGACACCGGGGAGCTGTTTTTT